This T cell receptor beta chain stems from a study of blood T cell repertoires in COVID-19. About the research overall: PBMCs, B-cell-depleted T cells, or T cells were the source of the cDNA or gDNA that made up the material.

J lost 6 bases, V lost 5 bases, and 12 bases had no gene match. Germline lookup yields CDR1 SGHAT and CDR2 FQNNGV. This CDR3 has 16 residues. Assay used: immunoSEQ multiplex PCR; TCRdb lists only in-frame clones, some missing. The sample has fewer than 300,000 clones; 88% are singletons. Sequencing was carried out using peripheral blood. The V gene is TRBV11-2, the J gene TRBJ2-2; 7 bases match TRBD2. The clonotype comes from a woman aged 40 to 49 who had recovered from COVID-19. CDR3 amino acids: CASSPRGDGYSGELFF. CDR3 in DNA: TGTGCCAGCAGCCCTCGGGGGGATGGGTATTCCGGGGAGCTGTTTTTT.